The rows below give T cell receptor beta chains drawn from one sample of a study of early T cells in non-severe SARS-CoV-2 infection. TCRdb re-called the 5' RACE reads through MiXCR, storing one row per CDR3 protein. The data contain 52,000 or so distinct CDR3 sequences, 5% to 7.5% of them singletons. The source material was whole blood, sampled at baseline. These receptor sequences come from an adult who was a healthcare worker with PCR-confirmed SARS-CoV-2 infection or an uninfected control (not recorded which). The CDR3 runs from the conserved cysteine through the conserved F or W. The order of the fields is D gene, clone size, CDR3 length, J gene, V gene, CDR3 DNA, CDR3 protein. The D gene is left open where the match is weak. Expanded clones are given a class, and other clones once, few, many or no size at all.

TRBD2 | many | 16 | TRBJ2-7 | TRBV7-6 | TGTGCCAGCAGCTTGGTAGGGACTAGCGGAGCCTACGAGCAGTACTTC | CASSLVGTSGAYEQYF
. | many | 19 | TRBJ2-3 | TRBV5-1 | TGCGCCAGCAGCCACGGACCCGGACCCTTTCCGGGGGGCACAGATACGCAGTATTTT | CASSHGPGPFPGGTDTQYF
. | few | 13 | TRBJ2-7 | TRBV29-1 | TGCAGCGTGAGTCACGCCGTGGGCTACGAGCAGTACTTC | CSVSHAVGYEQYF
. | many | 15 | TRBJ1-2 | TRBV20-1 | TGCAGTGCTTCTTCGGGGTTGGAAATCGTTCATGGCTACACCTTC | CSASSGLEIVHGYTF
TRBD2 | many | 13 | TRBJ2-1 | TRBV10-1 | TGCGCCAGCTCGGCTAGCGGGGACAATGAGCAGTTCTTC | CASSASGDNEQFF
TRBD2 | many | 18 | TRBJ2-7 | TRBV7-2 | TGTGCCAGCAGCTTCCCCCTAAAGACTAGCGGTCGGACCTACGAGCAGTACTTC | CASSFPLKTSGRTYEQYF
TRBD1 | . | 14 | TRBJ2-3 | TRBV6-2/TRBV6-3 | TGTGCCAGCTCCGGGACAGGGAAAGGAGATACGCAGTATTTT | CASSGTGKGDTQYF
. | many | 15 | TRBJ1-2 | TRBV18 | TGTGCCAGCTCACCACCTGGGGGGACCAACTATGGCTACACCTTC | CASSPPGGTNYGYTF
. | many | 15 | TRBJ2-4 | TRBV12-3/TRBV12-4 | TGTGCCAGCAGTTTAGCCCCGGGAGCAAAAAACATTCAGTACTTC | CASSLAPGAKNIQYF
. | . | 17 | TRBJ2-5 | TRBV7-9 | TGTGCCAGCAGCTTAGAATTCGAGGCCCCCGCGGGAGAGACCCAGTACTTC | CASSLEFEAPAGETQYF
. | many | 14 | TRBJ2-1 | TRBV7-6 | TGTGCCAGCAGCTTCCGGACGGACTACAATGAGCAGTTCTTC | CASSFRTDYNEQFF
TRBD1 | many | 15 | TRBJ1-1 | TRBV12-3/TRBV12-4 | TGTGCCAGCAGTTTTCACGGGACAGCTAACACTGAAGCTTTCTTT | CASSFHGTANTEAFF
TRBD2 | few | 15 | TRBJ2-1 | TRBV4-2 | TGTGCCAGCAGCTCTAGCGGGGGGGCCCTCAATGAGCAGTTCTTC | CASSSSGGALNEQFF
. | many | 15 | TRBJ2-2 | TRBV4-2 | TGTGCCAGCAGCCAAGAAGCAGAGCGGGCCGGGGAGCTGTTTTTT | CASSQEAERAGELFF
. | many | 15 | TRBJ1-6 | TRBV27 | TGTGCCAGCAGTTTACAGGGGCGGATAATAGTACCCCTCCACTTT | CASSLQGRIIVPLHF
. | many | 14 | TRBJ2-5 | TRBV12-3/TRBV12-4 | TGTGCCAGCAGTTTCGGTTTCATCCAAGAGACCCAGTACTTC | CASSFGFIQETQYF
. | many | 14 | TRBJ1-3 | TRBV14 | TGTGCCAGCAGCCAAGATCACCGGGGAAACACCATATATTTT | CASSQDHRGNTIYF
. | . | 10 | TRBJ2-5 | TRBV29-1 | TGCAGCGTTGAAGAGACAACAAACAACTTC | CSVEETTNNF
. | many | 14 | TRBJ1-1 | TRBV6-6 | TGTGCCAGCAGCCTCAGGGTGGAGAACACTGAAGCTTTCTTT | CASSLRVENTEAFF
. | few | 15 | TRBJ2-1 | TRBV7-3 | TGTGCCAGCAGCCCTGAACTAGGGGGGGGCAATGAGCAGTTCTTC | CASSPELGGGNEQFF
. | few | 14 | TRBJ1-4 | TRBV7-9 | TGTGCCAGCCTGCCTGGCGCAACTAATGAAAAACTGTTTTTT | CASLPGATNEKLFF
. | . | 15 | TRBJ2-1 | TRBV12-3/TRBV12-4 | TGTGCCAGCAGTCTGACGACATCCCTGGGTAATGAGCAGTTCTTC | CASSLTTSLGNEQFF